The entry that follows covers one T cell receptor (beta chain) sequence. What it binds is not known. These data come from a study of CD8+CD57+ T cells in acquired aplastic anemia. Study details: An average of roughly 2.9 ug of DNA was obtained from sorted CD4+ and CD8+ cells.

Study-wide points: Patients and controls were not found to differ significantly in CD8+ Simpson's diversity.

It was genomic DNA that served as the template for profiling TCR beta VDJ and CDR3. One entry per CDR3 protein, called by TCRdb with MiXCR from the reads. The sample lists around 140,000 distinct CDR3 sequences, less than 45% occurring once. The TCR sequence derives from a human donor in good health, serving as a control. The sample consisted of sorted CD4+, CD8+, or CD8+CD57+ T cells (not recorded which) from PBMCs.

CDR3 in DNA: TGTGCCAGCAGTGAATCGGGGCCATACACTGAAGCTTTCTTT. Its protein is CASSESGPYTEAFF. J is TRBJ1-1 and V is TRBV25-1; D might be TRBD1 (5 bases). There are 14 residues in the CDR3. Germline CDR1 and CDR2: MGHDK and SYGVNS. V shed 1 base and J shed 3 bases, with 9 bases lying between them.